This is a list of T cell receptor beta chains from one sample in a study of vaccination and CD4 T cells after COVID-19. Antigen specificity for these receptors is unknown. Via MiXCR, TCRdb re-called the PCR reads, giving one row per CDR3 protein. The sample includes under 25,000 distinct CDR3 sequences, less than 55% seen only once; the top ten take roughly 14%. Sequencing was performed on cultured CD4+ T cells from blood. The receptors were gathered from a human donor with COVID-19. CDR3s include the opening cysteine and the closing phenylalanine or tryptophan.

j_call v_call cdr3_aa
TRBJ2-7 TRBV7-2 CASSFLVTRPEQYF
TRBJ2-3 TRBV20-1 CSAAMASTDTQYF
TRBJ1-5 TRBV7-2 CASSLVGRSGLGQGGYSNQPQHF
TRBJ2-2 TRBV9 CASSVGGSTGSPGELFF
TRBJ1-2 TRBV5-4 CASSFGRTDNYGYTF
TRBJ1-2 TRBV5-4 CASSLEVANYGYTF
TRBJ1-2 TRBV4-3 CASSQLGGQGYTF
TRBJ2-3 TRBV21-1 CASSNHRDTDTQYF
TRBJ2-3 TRBV15 CATSRGINTDTQYF
TRBJ2-5 TRBV20-1 CSAREWATGETQYF
TRBJ1-2 TRBV19 CASSKLRDPSTNYGYTF
TRBJ1-3 TRBV19 CASNTGSYSGNTIYF
TRBJ2-7 TRBV12-3/TRBV12-4 CASSLASGGHHEQYF
TRBJ2-7 TRBV6-1 CASSGVEDGEQYF
TRBJ2-7 TRBV6-4 CASRSEQYF
TRBJ2-3 TRBV9 CASSLSGGLPRTDTQYF
TRBJ1-5 TRBV6-1 CASSRTGSNQPQHF
TRBJ2-5 TRBV27 CASSLDVRGTQYF
TRBJ1-2 TRBV19 CASSIGFSYGYTF
TRBJ2-6 TRBV5-4 CASSLGQPGANVLTF
TRBJ1-5 TRBV20-1 CSARPDRADNQPQHF
TRBJ2-2 TRBV6-1 CATHVAGNTGELFF
TRBJ1-1 TRBV20-1 CSARGGTGLVGNTEAFF
TRBJ2-3 TRBV11-3 CASSLGGDTQYF
TRBJ1-2 TRBV2 CASSPGQGAVGYAYTF
TRBJ1-2 TRBV6-1 CASSAKGAFAYTF
TRBJ1-1 TRBV27 CASSPQGAGEAFF
TRBJ1-2 TRBV7-2 CASSTGGYGYTF
TRBJ2-5 TRBV2 CASSADRAKTQYF
TRBJ1-1 TRBV20-1 CSIRTGRSMNTEAFF
TRBJ2-5 TRBV7-9 CASSLRLDSETQYF
TRBJ1-1 TRBV10-1 CASSEYRATTEAFF
TRBJ1-1 TRBV4-3 CASSQRDTEAFF
TRBJ1-5 TRBV6-1 CASSGGTGGISNQPQHF
TRBJ2-3 TRBV23-1 CASSCQDSVGRTNATDTQYF
TRBJ1-5 TRBV6-1 CATHLQDRSNQPQHF
TRBJ1-3 TRBV2 CASSGQTGNTIYF
TRBJ2-2 TRBV19 CASSIGSGSGELFF
TRBJ1-2 TRBV30 CASSVGQSNYGYTF
TRBJ1-1 TRBV6-2/TRBV6-3 CASSYPLGAGQNTEAFF
TRBJ1-4 TRBV19 CASSTPKGNNEKLFF
TRBJ1-2 TRBV20-1 CSAPRGLLYGYTF
TRBJ2-5 TRBV20-1 CSALTSGGIKTQYF
TRBJ2-1 TRBV19 CASSGGGGAPGFEQFF
TRBJ2-2 TRBV7-3 CASSRRDRVVDTGELFF